This T cell receptor (beta chain) was obtained from a study of T cells in Graves' hyperthyroidism and ophthalmopathy. General study findings and limits: In the blood, most expanded thyroid clonotypes above 0.001 appeared as well.

A word on this clonotype: Its antigen remains unidentified.

Lactation, pregnancy, other autoimmune disease or uncontrolled infection excluded patients. Each diagnosis was grounded in clinical symptoms, serum thyroxine and TRAb, thyroid ultrasound, and orbital computed tomography. The germline V gene encodes CDR1 KGHDR and CDR2 SFDVKD. Trimming removed 4 bases at V and 7 bases at J, with 13 bases between. The CDR3 contains 14 residues. Template material for amplifying TCR beta CDR3 regions consisted of RNA transcripts. First-round RT-PCR of the TCR CDR3 relied on the HTBI primer set. From the multiplex PCR reads, TCRdb called clonotypes with MiXCR, one entry per CDR3 protein. This table has hundreds of thousands of distinct CDR3 sequences, around 15% appearing once.

Sequenced sample: blood. The chain joins TRBV24-1 to TRBJ1-5, with D perhaps TRBD1 (5 bases). This receptor was identified in a woman aged 40 to 50 with Graves' hyperthyroidism. The chain's CDR3 is CATSDGGLGQPQHF. In DNA form, the CDR3 reads TGTGCCACCAGTGACGGGGGTTTAGGGCAGCCCCAGCATTTT.